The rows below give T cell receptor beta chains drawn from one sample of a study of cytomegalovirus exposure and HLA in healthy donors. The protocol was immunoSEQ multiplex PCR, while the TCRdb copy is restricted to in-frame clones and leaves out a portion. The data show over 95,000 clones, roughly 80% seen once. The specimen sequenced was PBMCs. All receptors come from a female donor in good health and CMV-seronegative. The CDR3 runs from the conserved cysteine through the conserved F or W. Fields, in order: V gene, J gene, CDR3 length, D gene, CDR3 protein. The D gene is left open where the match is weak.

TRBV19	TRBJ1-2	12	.	CASMATDYGYTF
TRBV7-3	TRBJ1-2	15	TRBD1	CASSLAGTGDYGYTF
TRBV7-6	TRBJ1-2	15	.	CASSVGRQVDYGYTF
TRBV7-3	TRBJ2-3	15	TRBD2	CASSLTPGGEGTQYF
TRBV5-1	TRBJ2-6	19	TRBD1	CASSPLQGAQISGANVLTF
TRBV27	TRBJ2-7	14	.	CASSFGQGNYEQYF
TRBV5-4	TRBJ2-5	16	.	CASSFPGGGGSETQYF
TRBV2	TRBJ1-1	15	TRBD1	CASSRTGAQFTEAFF
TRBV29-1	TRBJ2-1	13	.	CSVDHRQPGEQFF
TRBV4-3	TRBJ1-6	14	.	CASSQDLQNSPLHF
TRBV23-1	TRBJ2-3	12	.	CASSQYGGTQYF
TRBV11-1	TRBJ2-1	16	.	CASSRYDLSSYNEQFF
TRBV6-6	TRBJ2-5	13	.	CASSFSGQETQYF
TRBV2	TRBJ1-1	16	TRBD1	CASSQTGNRGNTEAFF
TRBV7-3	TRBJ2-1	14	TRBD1	CASSRGQARGEQFF
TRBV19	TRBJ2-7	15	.	CASRSTGFKAYEQYF
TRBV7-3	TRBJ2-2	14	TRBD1	CASGTGLNTGELFF
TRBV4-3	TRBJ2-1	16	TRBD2	CASSQDGTSGYNEQFF
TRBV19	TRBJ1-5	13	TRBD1	CASQIQGNQPQHF
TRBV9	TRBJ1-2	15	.	CASSESGHTNYGYTF
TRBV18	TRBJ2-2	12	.	CASYQGTGELFF
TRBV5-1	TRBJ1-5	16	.	CASSPSTGTPDQPQHF
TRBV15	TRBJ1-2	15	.	CATSGGQTANYGYTF
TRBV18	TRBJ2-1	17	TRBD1	CASSPFSTGGSYNEQFF
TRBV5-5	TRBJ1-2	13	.	CASRRGLNYGYTF
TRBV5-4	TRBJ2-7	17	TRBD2	CASSLGASGGPAYEQYF
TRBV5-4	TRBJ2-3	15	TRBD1	CASSAGTGHTDTQYF
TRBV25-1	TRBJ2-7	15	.	CASSESGRPTYEQYF
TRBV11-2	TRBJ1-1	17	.	CASSPTSVRGMDTEAFF
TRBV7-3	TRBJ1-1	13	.	CASSLVSGTEAFF
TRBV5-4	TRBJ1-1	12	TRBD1	CASSLDRGGAFF
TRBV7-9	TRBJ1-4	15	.	CASRRDRGGNEKLFF
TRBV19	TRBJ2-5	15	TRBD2	CASSAGGRGQETQYF
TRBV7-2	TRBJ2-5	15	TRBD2	CASSFGGRAGETQYF
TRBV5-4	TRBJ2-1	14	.	CASSPETGRNEQFF
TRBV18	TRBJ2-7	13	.	CASSPIRGYEQYF
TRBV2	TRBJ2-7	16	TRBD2	CASSDPGGGRTYEQYF
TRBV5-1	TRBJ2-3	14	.	CASSTEIVTDTQYF
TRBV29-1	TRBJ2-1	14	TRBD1	CSVVGQGTYNEQFF
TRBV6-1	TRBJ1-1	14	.	CASSFQASNTEAFF
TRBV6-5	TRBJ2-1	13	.	CASSPNYRVPQFF
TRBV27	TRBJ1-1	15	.	CASSLLRAEGTEAFF
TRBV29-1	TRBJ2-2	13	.	CSIALHPTGELFF
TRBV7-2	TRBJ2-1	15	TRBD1	CASSSGQGAYNEQFF
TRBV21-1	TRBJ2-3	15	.	CATQQGGASTDTQYF
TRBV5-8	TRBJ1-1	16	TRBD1	CASSLGSGTGSNQAFF
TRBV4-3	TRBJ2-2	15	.	CASSQGQANTGELFF
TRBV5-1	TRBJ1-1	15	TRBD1	CASSSTGERDTEAFF
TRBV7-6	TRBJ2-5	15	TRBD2	CASSFQRGREETQYF
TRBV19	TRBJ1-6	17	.	CASSIGRGSLRDSPLHF
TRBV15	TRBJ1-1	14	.	CATSRAGASTEAFF
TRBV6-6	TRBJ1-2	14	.	CASSYSKGDYGYTF
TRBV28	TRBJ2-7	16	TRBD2	CASSLYRLAGGEEQYF
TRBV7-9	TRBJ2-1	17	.	CASSLGDFTSSYNEQFF
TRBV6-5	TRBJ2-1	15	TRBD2	CASSYGLAGGDEQFF